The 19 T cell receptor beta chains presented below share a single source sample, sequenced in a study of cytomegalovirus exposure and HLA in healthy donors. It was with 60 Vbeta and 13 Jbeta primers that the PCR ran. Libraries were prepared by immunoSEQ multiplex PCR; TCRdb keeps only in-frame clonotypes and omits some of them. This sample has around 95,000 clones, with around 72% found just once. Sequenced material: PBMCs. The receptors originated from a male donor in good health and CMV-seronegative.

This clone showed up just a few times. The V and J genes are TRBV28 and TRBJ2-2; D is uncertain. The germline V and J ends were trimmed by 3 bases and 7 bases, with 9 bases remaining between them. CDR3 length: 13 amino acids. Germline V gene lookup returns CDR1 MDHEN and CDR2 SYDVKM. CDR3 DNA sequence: TGTGCCAGCAGTTTTGCAGGAAACGGGGAGCTGTTTTTT. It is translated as CASSFAGNGELFF.

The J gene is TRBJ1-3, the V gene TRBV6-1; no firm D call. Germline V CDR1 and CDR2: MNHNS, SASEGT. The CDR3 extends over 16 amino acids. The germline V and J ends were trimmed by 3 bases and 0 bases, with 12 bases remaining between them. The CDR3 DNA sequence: TGTGCCAGCAGTGAGAATACCGGGATCTCTGGAAACACCATATATTTT. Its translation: CASSENTGISGNTIYF.

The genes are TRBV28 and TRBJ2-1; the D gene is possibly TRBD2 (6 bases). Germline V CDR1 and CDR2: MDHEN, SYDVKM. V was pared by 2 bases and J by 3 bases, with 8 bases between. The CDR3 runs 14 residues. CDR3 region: CASSLGGDYNEQFF. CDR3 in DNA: TGTGCCAGCAGTTTAGGCGGGGACTACAATGAGCAGTTCTTC.

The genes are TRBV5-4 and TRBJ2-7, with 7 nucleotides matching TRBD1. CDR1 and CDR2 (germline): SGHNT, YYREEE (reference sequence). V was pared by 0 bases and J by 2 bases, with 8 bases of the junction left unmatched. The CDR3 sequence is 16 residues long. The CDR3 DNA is TGTGCCAGCAGCTTGGTCGGGACAGAATTCCCCTACGAGCAGTACTTC. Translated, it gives CASSLVGTEFPYEQYF.

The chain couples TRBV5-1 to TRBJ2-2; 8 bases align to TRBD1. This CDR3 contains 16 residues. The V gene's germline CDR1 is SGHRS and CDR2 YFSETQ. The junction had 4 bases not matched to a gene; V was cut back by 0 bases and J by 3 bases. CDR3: CASSLGQGSDTGELFF. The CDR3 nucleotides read TGCGCCAGCAGCTTGGGACAGGGGTCAGACACCGGGGAGCTGTTTTTT.

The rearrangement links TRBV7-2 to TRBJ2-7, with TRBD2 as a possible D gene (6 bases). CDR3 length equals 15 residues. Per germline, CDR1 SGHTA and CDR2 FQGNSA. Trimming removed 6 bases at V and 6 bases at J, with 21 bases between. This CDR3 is CASSLRWAGGSEQYF. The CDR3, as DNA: TGTGCCAGCAGTTTACGTTGGGCAGGAGGGAGCGAGCAGTACTTC.

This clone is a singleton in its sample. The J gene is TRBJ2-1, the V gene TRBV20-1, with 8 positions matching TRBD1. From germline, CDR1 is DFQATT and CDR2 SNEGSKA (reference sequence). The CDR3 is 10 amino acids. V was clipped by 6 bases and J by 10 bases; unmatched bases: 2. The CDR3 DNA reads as TGCAGTGCGGACAGGGTGGAGCAGTTCTTC. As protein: CSADRVEQFF.

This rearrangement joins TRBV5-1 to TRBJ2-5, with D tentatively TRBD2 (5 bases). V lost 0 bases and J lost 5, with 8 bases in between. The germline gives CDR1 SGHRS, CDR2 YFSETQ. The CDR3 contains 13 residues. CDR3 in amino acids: CASSLVVAETQYF. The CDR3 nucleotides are TGCGCCAGCAGCTTGGTAGTAGCGGAGACCCAGTACTTC.

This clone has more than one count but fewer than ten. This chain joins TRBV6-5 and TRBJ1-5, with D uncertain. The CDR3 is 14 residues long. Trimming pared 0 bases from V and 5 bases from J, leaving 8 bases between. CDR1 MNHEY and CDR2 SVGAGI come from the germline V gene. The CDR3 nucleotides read TGTGCCAGCAGTTACTCTTCCGGGTATCAGCCCCAGCATTTT. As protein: CASSYSSGYQPQHF.

DNA for the CDR3: TGTGCCAGCAGCGCAACCGGGACAGGGGGCGGGAGAGGCTACACCTTC. This encodes CASSATGTGGGRGYTF. The chain combines TRBV9 with TRBJ1-2, with 12 positions matching TRBD1. The CDR3 has 16 amino acids. The J segment lost 8 bases and the V segment lost 3 bases, leaving 11 bases of the junction unmatched. Germline CDR1 reads SGDLS; CDR2 reads YYNGEE.

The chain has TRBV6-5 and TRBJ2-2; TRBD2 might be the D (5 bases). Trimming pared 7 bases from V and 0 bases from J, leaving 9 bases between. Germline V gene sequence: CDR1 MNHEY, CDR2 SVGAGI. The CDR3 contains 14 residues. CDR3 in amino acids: CASNVLANTGELFF. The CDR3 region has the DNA TGTGCCAGCAACGTACTAGCGAACACCGGGGAGCTGTTTTTT.

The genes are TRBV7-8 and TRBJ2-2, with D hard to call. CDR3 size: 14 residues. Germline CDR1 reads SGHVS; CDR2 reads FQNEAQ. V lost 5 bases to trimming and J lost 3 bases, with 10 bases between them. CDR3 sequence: CASSVDGYTGELFF. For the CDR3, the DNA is TGTGCCAGCAGCGTAGACGGTTACACCGGGGAGCTGTTTTTT.

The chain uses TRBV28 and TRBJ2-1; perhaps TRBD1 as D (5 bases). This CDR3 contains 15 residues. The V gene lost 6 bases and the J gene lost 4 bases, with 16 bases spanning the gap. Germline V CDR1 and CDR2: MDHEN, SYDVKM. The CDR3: CASRTDRADYNEQFF. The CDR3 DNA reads TGTGCCAGCAGAACTGACAGAGCCGATTACAATGAGCAGTTCTTC.

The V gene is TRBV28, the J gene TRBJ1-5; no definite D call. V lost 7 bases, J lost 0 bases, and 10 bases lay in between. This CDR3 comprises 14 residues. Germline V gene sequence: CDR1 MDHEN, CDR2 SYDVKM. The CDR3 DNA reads TGTGCCAGCAAGGAGGTCTATAGCAATCAGCCCCAGCATTTT. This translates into CASKEVYSNQPQHF.

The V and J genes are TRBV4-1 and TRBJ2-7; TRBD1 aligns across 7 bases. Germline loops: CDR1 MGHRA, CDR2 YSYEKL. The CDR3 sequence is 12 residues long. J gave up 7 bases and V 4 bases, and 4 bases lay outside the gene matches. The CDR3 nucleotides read TGCGCCAGCAGCCCGACAGGGATTGAGCAGTACTTC. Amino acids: CASSPTGIEQYF.

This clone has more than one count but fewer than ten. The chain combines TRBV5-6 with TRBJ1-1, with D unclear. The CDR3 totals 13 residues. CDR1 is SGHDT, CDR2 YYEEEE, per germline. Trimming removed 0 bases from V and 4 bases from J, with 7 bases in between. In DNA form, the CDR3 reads TGTGCCAGCAGCTTGGGAGGAGGCACTGAAGCTTTCTTT. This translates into CASSLGGGTEAFF.

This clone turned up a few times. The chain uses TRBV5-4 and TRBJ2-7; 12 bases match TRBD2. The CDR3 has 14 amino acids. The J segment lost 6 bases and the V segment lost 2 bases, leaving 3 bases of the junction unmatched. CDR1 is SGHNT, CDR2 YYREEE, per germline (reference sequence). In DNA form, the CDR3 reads TGTGCCAGCAGCTTTCTGGGACTAGCGGGCGAGCAGTACTTC. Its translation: CASSFLGLAGEQYF.

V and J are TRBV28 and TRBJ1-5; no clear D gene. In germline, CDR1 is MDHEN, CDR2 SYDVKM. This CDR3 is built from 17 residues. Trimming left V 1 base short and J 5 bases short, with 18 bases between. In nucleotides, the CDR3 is TGTGCCAGCAGTTTATTTCCCATTTCGGGTACGGATCAGCCCCAGCATTTT. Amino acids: CASSLFPISGTDQPQHF. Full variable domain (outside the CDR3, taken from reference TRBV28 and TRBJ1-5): DVKVTQSSRYLVKRTGEKVFLECVQDMDHENMFWYRQDPGLGLRLIYFSYDVKMKEKGDIPEGYSVSREKKERFSLILESASTNQTSMYLCASSLFPISGTDQPQHFGDGTRLSIL.

CDR3 sequence reads: CATGRSWSQPQHF. In nucleotides, the CDR3 is TGTGCCACCGGTCGTTCCTGGAGTCAGCCCCAGCATTTT. The V call is TRBV27, the J call TRBJ1-5; D is unresolved. Germline CDR1 and CDR2: MNHEY and SMNVEV (reference sequence). The CDR3 totals 13 residues. Trimming removed 10 bases from V and 6 bases from J, with 16 bases in between.